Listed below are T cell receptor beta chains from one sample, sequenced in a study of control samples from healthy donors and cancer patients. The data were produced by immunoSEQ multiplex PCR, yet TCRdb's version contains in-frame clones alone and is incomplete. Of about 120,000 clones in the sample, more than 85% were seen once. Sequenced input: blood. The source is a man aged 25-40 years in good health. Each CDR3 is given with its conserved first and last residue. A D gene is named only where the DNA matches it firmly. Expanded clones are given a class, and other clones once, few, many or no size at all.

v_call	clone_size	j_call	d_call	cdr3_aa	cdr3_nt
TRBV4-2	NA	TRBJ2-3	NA	CASSPRSGDWADTQYF	TGTGCCAGCAGCCCCCGGTCAGGGGACTGGGCAGATACGCAGTATTTT
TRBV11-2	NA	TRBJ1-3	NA	CASSLEGFSGNTIYF	TGTGCCAGCAGCTTGGAGGGCTTCTCTGGAAACACCATATATTTT
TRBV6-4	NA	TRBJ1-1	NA	CASSDRRNTEAFF	TGTGCCAGCAGTGACCGGAGGAACACTGAAGCTTTCTTT
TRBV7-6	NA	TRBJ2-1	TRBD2	CASSRASGGAPNEQFF	TGTGCCAGCAGTAGAGCTAGCGGGGGGGCCCCTAATGAGCAGTTCTTC
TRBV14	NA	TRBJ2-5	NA	CASSPSWGAVYQETQYF	TGTGCCAGCAGCCCCTCCTGGGGGGCAGTTTACCAAGAGACCCAGTACTTC
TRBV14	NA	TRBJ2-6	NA	CASSQDVGTRANVLTF	TGTGCCAGCAGCCAAGATGTAGGGACAAGGGCCAACGTCCTGACTTTC
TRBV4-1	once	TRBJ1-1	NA	CASSQQDTLNTEAFF	TGCGCCAGCAGCCAACAAGACACCCTGAACACTGAAGCTTTCTTT
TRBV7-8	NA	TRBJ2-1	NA	CASSPMYGEQFF	TGTGCCAGCAGCCCGATGTACGGCGAGCAGTTCTTC
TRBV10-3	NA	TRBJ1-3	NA	CAITPEGGSSGNTIYF	TGTGCCATCACTCCCGAAGGGGGATCCTCTGGAAACACCATATATTTT
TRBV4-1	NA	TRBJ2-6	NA	CASSPRTPGRSGANVLTF	TGCGCCAGCAGCCCCCGCACCCCGGGGCGGTCTGGGGCCAACGTCCTGACTTTC
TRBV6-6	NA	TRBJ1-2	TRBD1	CASSPIDRGSSGYTF	TGTGCCAGCAGTCCAATAGACAGGGGTTCGTCTGGCTACACCTTC
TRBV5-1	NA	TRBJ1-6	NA	CASSLVGSPLHF	TGCGCCAGCAGCCTGGTCGGTTCACCCCTCCACTTT
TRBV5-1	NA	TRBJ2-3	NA	CASSPQLILSTDTQYF	TGCGCCAGCAGCCCCCAGCTAATCCTAAGCACAGATACGCAGTATTTT
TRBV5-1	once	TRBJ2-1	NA	CASSWDPGVRQFF	TGCGCCAGCAGCTGGGACCCCGGGGTCAGGCAGTTCTTC
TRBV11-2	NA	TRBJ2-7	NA	CASNKKVNVGGWASYEQYF	TGTGCCAGCAACAAAAAAGTCAACGTTGGGGGTTGGGCCTCCTACGAGCAGTACTTC
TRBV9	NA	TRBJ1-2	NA	CASSEDLNGYTF	TGTGCCAGCAGCGAGGACCTGAATGGCTACACCTTC
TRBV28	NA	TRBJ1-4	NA	CASSPGGATVGYEKLFF	TGTGCCAGCAGCCCCGGGGGGGCGACGGTGGGATATGAAAAACTGTTTTTT
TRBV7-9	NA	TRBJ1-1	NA	CASSSPTENTEAFF	TGTGCCAGCAGCTCTCCGACAGAGAACACTGAAGCTTTCTTT
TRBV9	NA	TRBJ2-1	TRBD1	CASSLRDRGTSYNEQFF	TGTGCCAGCAGCTTGAGGGACAGGGGAACGTCCTACAATGAGCAGTTCTTC
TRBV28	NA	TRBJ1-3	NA	CASSLIGGIGNTIYF	TGTGCCAGCAGTTTGATTGGGGGTATTGGAAACACCATATATTTT
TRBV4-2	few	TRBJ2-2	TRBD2	CASSQRPGLAGGFTGELFF	TGTGCCAGCAGCCAAAGACCGGGACTAGCGGGGGGATTCACCGGGGAGCTGTTTTTT
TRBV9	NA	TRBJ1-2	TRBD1	CASSVEDRANYGYTF	TGTGCCAGCAGCGTAGAGGACAGGGCGAACTATGGCTACACCTTC
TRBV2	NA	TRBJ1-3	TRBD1	CASRDRVVGNTIYF	TGTGCCAGCCGGGACAGGGTGGTTGGAAACACCATATATTTT
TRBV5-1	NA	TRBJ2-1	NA	CASSQPGTSYNEQFF	TGCGCCAGCAGCCAACCAGGGACCTCCTACAATGAGCAGTTCTTC
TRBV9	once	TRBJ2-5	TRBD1	CASSAGQTSVGQETQYF	TGTGCCAGCAGCGCGGGACAGACCTCGGTTGGACAAGAGACCCAGTACTTC
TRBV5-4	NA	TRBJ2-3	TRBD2	CASSSGGRTDTQYF	TGTGCCAGCAGCTCGGGGGGGCGGACAGATACGCAGTATTTT
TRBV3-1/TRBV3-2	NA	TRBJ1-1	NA	CASSPGRRNTEAFF	TGTGCCAGCAGCCCGGGGAGGAGGAACACTGAAGCTTTCTTT
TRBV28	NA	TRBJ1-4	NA	CASSPPRGMGRSVEKLFF	TGTGCCAGCAGTCCCCCGCGAGGGATGGGGCGCTCGGTTGAAAAACTGTTTTTT
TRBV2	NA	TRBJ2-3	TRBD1	CASKPGTGGGDTQYF	TGTGCCAGCAAACCCGGGACAGGGGGGGGAGATACGCAGTATTTT
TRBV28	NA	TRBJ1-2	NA	CASSLRSGGLYGYTF	TGTGCCAGCAGTTTAAGATCTGGGGGACTCTATGGCTACACCTTC
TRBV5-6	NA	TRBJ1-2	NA	CASSLRGYYGYTF	TGTGCCAGCAGCTTGAGGGGGTACTATGGCTACACCTTC
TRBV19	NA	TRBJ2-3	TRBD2	CASPPPGGGRFDTQYF	TGTGCCAGTCCCCCACCCGGGGGGGGGCGATTTGATACGCAGTATTTT
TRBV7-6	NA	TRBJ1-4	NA	CASSFGRGNEKLFF	TGTGCCAGCAGCTTTGGCAGGGGTAATGAAAAACTGTTTTTT
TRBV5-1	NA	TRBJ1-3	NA	CASSSRQVFSGNTIYF	TGCGCCAGCAGCTCGCGTCAGGTTTTTTCTGGAAACACCATATATTTT
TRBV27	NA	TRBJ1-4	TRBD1	CASSLQGQGTTNEKLFF	TGTGCCAGCAGTTTACAAGGACAGGGAACTACTAATGAAAAACTGTTTTTT
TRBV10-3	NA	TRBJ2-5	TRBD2	CAISGGLASQETQYF	TGTGCCATCAGTGGGGGACTAGCGTCTCAAGAGACCCAGTACTTC
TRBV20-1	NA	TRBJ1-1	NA	CSARGTEAFF	TGCAGTGCTAGGGGCACTGAAGCTTTCTTT
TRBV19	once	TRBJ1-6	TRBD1	CASSPRQGYNSPLHF	TGTGCCAGTAGTCCACGACAGGGATATAATTCACCCCTCCACTTT
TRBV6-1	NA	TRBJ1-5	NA	CASSEAGKQPQHF	TGTGCCAGCAGTGAAGCGGGGAAACAGCCCCAGCATTTT
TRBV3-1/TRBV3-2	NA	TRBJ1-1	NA	CASSQEGVTGSSEAFF	TGTGCCAGCAGCCAAGAAGGGGTTACAGGGAGTAGTGAAGCTTTCTTT
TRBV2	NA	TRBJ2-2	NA	CASTTYNTGELFF	TGTGCCAGCACCACTTATAATACCGGGGAGCTGTTTTTT
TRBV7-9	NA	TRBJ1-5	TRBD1	CASSRSGTGVNQPQHF	TGTGCCAGCAGCCGATCCGGGACAGGGGTCAATCAGCCCCAGCATTTT
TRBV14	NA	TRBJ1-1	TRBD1	CASSPRQGVNTEAFF	TGTGCCAGCAGCCCCCGACAGGGGGTGAACACTGAAGCTTTCTTT
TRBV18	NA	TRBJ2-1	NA	CASSPPVLNEQLF	TGTGCCAGCTCACCACCTGTCCTCAATGAGCAGCTCTTC
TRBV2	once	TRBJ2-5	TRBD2	CASSEEAGVMGETQYF	TGTGCCAGCAGTGAAGAAGCGGGGGTAATGGGAGAGACCCAGTACTTC
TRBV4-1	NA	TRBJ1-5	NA	CASTQGTDQPQHF	TGCGCCAGCACTCAAGGTACTGATCAGCCCCAGCATTTT
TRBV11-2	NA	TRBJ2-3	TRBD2	CASSLASSGGARDTQYF	TGTGCCAGCAGCTTAGCTTCTAGCGGGGGGGCCAGGGATACGCAGTATTTT